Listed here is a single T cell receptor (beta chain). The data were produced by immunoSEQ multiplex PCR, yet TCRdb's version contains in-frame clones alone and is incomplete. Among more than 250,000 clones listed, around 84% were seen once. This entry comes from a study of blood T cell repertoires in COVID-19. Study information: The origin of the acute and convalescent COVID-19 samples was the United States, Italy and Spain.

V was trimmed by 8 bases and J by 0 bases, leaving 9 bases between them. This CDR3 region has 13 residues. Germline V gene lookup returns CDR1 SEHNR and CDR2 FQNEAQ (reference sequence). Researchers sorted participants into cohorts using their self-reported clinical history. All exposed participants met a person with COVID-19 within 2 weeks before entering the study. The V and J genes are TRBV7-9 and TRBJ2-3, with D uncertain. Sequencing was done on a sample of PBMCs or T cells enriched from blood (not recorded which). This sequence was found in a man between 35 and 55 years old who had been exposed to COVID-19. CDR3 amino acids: CASVAASTDTQYF. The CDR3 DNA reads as TGTGCCAGCGTAGCAGCTAGCACAGATACGCAGTATTTT.